This T cell receptor beta chain was sequenced during a study of T cells after yellow fever vaccination. This clonotype was detected a few times. Trimming at V came to 6 bases and at J to 2 bases, leaving 5 bases not matched to a gene. The CDR3 extends over 14 amino acids. TCRdb redid the calling of the 5' RACE reads with MiXCR, one entry per CDR3 protein. The table has hundreds of thousands of distinct CDR3 sequences, 13% seen once. J is TRBJ2-3 and V is TRBV12-3 or TRBV12-4; TRBD2 matches 7 bases. The specimen was PBMCs, collected on the day of the yellow fever booster vaccination. This clonotype originated in a man under 40 who received the YFV17D yellow fever vaccine. As DNA, the CDR3 is TGTGCCAGCAGGCCAGCGGGAACCACAGATACGCAGTATTTT. Its translation is CASRPAGTTDTQYF.